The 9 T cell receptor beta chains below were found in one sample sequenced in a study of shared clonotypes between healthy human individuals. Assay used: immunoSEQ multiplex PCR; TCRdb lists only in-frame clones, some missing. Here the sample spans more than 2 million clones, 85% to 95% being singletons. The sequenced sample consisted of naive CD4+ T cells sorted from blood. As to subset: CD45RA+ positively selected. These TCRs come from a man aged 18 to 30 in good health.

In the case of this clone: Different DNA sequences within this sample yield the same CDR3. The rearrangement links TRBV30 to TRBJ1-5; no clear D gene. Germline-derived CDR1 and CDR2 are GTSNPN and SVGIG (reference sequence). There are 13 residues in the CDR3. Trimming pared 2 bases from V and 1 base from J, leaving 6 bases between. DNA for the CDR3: TGTGCCTGGAGTTTAGACAGCAATCAGCCCCAGCATTTT. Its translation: CAWSLDSNQPQHF.

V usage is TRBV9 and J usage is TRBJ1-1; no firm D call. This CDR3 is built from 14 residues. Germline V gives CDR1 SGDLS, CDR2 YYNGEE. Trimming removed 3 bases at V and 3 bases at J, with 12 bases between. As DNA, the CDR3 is TGTGCCAGCAGCGCCCGGAGGTGGGACACTGAAGCTTTCTTT. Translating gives CASSARRWDTEAFF.

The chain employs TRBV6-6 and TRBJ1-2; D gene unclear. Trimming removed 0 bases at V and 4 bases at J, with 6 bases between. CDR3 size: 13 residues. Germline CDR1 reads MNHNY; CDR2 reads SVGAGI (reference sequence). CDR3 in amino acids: CASSYSAVYGYTF. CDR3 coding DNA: TGTGCCAGCAGTTACTCGGCAGTCTATGGCTACACCTTC.

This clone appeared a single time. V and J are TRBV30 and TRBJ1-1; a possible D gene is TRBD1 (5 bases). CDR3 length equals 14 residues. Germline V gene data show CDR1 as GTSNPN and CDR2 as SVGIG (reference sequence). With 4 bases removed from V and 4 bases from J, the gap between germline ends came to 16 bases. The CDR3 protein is CAWMSRVRGTEAFF. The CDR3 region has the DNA TGTGCCTGGATGAGTCGGGTTAGGGGCACTGAAGCTTTCTTT.

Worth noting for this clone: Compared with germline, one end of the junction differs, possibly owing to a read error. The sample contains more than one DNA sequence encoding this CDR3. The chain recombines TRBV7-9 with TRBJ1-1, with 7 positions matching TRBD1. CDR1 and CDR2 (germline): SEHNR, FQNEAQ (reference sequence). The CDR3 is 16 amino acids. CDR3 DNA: TGTGCCAGCAGCTTAGTTACGGGACAGAAGAACACCGAAGCTTTCTTT. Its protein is CASSLVTGQKNTEAFF. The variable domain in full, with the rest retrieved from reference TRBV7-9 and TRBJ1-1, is DTGVSQNPRHKITKRGQNVTFRCDPISEHNRLYWYRQTLGQGPEFLTYFQNEAQLEKSRLLSDRFSAERPKGSFSTLEIQRTEQGDSAMYLCASSLVTGQKNTEAFFGQGTRLTVV.

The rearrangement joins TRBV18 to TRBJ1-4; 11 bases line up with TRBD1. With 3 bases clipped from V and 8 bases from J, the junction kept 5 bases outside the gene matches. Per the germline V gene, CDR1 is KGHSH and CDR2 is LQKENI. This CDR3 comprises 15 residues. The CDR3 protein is CASSPGTGGNEKLFF. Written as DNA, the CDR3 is TGTGCCAGCTCACCGGGGACAGGGGGTAACGAAAAACTGTTTTTT.

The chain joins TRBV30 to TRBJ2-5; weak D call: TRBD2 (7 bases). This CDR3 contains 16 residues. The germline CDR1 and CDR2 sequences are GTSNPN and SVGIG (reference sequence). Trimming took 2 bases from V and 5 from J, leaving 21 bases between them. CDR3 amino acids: CAWSRPGGPFAETQYF. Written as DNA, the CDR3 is TGTGCCTGGAGTCGGCCGGGGGGCCCTTTTGCCGAGACCCAGTACTTC.

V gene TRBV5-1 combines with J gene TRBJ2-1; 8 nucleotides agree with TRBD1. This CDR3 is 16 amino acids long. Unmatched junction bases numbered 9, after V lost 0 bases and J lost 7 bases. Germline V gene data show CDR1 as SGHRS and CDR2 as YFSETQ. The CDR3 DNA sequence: TGCGCCAGCAGCTTGGGACAGGGGCCTTTAGGGAATGAGCAGTTCTTC. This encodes CASSLGQGPLGNEQFF.

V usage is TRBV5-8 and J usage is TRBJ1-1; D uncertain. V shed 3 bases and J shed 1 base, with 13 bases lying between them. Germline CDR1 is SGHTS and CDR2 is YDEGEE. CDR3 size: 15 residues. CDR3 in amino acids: CASSSELKGNTEAFF. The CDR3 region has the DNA TGTGCCAGCAGCTCAGAGCTAAAGGGGAACACTGAAGCTTTCTTT.